The 5 T cell receptor beta chains presented below share a single source sample, sequenced in a study of neurological immune-mediated disorders. In TCRdb, the 5' RACE reads were re-called with MiXCR into one record per CDR3 protein. The sample has 110,000 or so distinct CDR3 sequences, about 3.4% seen once. The sequenced material came from PBMCs. Receptors were obtained from a woman between 25 and 40 years old with multiple sclerosis.

This clonotype was seen repeatedly, ten times or more. The J gene is TRBJ2-7, the V gene TRBV6-1, with 7 positions matching TRBD2. V trimming: 6 bases; J trimming: 3 bases; junction bases outside the gene matches: 8. This CDR3 spans 14 amino acids. From germline, CDR1 is MNHNS and CDR2 SASEGT. CDR3 amino acids: CASSPAGEYYEQYF. CDR3 in DNA: TGTGCCAGCAGCCCCGCGGGGGAATACTACGAGCAGTACTTC.

This clonotype came up many times. J is TRBJ2-3 and V is TRBV2; D might be TRBD1 or TRBD2, each matching 6 bases. The germline gives CDR1 SNHLY, CDR2 FYNNEI. Trimming removed 1 base from V and 7 bases from J, with 15 bases in between. This CDR3 has 15 residues. DNA for the CDR3: TGTGCCAGCAGTGAAGTGTTTGCCCGGGGGCATACGCAGTATTTT. Amino acid sequence: CASSEVFARGHTQYF.

There are a few counts of this clonotype. This chain joins TRBV3-1 and TRBJ2-7; D call uncertain. CDR1 is LGHDT and CDR2 is YNNKEL in the germline V gene (reference sequence). V was cut by 1 base and J by 2 bases, with 12 bases left in between. This CDR3 spans 15 amino acids. The CDR3 DNA sequence: TGTGCCAGCAGCCAAGCCCCAGGACCCACCTACGAGCAGTACTTC. Protein product: CASSQAPGPTYEQYF.

This clonotype was seen at least ten times. The CDR3 protein is CASSLRPYLYNEQFF. The CDR3 coding sequence is TGTGCCAGCAGCTTACGACCATACCTCTACAATGAGCAGTTCTTC. The V gene is TRBV7-2, the J gene TRBJ2-1; D unclear. The V end lost 2 bases, the J end lost 3 bases, and 11 bases lay between the germline ends. Per germline, CDR1 SGHTA and CDR2 FQGNSA. This CDR3 has 15 amino acids.

This clonotype was detected ten times or more. V and J are TRBV20-1 and TRBJ2-5; 8 nucleotides agree with TRBD1. The junction had 4 bases not matched to a gene; V was cut back by 6 bases and J by 1 base. Germline CDR1 and CDR2: DFQATT and SNEGSKA (reference sequence). The CDR3 consists of 13 residues. Here the CDR3 reads CSAVGQGQETQYF. As DNA, the CDR3 is TGCAGTGCCGTAGGACAGGGCCAAGAGACCCAGTACTTC.